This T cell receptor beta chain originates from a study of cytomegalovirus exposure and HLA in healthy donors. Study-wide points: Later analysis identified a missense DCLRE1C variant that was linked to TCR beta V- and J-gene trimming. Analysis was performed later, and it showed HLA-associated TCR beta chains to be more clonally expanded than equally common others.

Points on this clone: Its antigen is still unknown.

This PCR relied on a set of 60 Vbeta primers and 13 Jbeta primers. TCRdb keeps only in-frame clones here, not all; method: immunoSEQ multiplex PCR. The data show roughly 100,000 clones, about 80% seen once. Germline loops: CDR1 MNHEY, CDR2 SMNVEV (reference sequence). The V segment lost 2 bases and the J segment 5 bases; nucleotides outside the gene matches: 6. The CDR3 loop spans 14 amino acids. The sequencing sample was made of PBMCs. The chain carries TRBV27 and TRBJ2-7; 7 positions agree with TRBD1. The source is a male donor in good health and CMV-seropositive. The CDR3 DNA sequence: TGTGCCAGCAGTTTAGGGGACAGCCGCCACGAGCAGTACTTC. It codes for CASSLGDSRHEQYF.